The rows below give T cell receptor beta chains drawn from one sample of a study of OX40 agonist ivuxolimab in advanced cancers. Profiled with immunoSEQ multiplex PCR; TCRdb holds only in-frame clones, not every one. The data contain 43,000 or so clones, roughly three quarters of them singletons. The sequenced sample was CD4+ or CD8+ T cells sorted from blood, obtained in a trial of the OX40 agonist ivuxolimab. Receptors were obtained from an adult with an advanced solid tumor such as melanoma, head and neck, liver or kidney cancer. The CDR3 runs from the conserved cysteine through the conserved F or W. A D gene is named only where the DNA matches it firmly. A row's size may be missing; if present it is once, few, many or a size class.

TRBJ2-7,TRBV6-1,NA,NA,CASSESGNRYEQYF,TGTGCCAGCAGTGAGTCGGGGAATAGGTACGAGCAGTACTTC
TRBJ2-1,TRBV19,NA,TRBD1,CATTPGQHLSNEQFF,TGTGCCACCACCCCGGGACAGCACCTCAGCAATGAGCAGTTCTTC
TRBJ2-7,TRBV5-5,NA,TRBD2,CASSLVLTGGFFQSEQYF,TGTGCCAGCAGCTTGGTCTTAACGGGAGGGTTCTTTCAGTCGGAGCAGTACTTC
TRBJ2-7,TRBV6-1,NA,TRBD1,CASISNTGGEQYF,TGTGCCAGCATCTCTAATACAGGGGGTGAGCAGTACTTC
TRBJ1-4,TRBV18,once,TRBD1,CASSPLGGTGTGSEKLFF,TGTGCCAGCTCACCACTCGGAGGGACCGGGACAGGGAGTGAAAAACTGTTTTTT
TRBJ2-7,TRBV19,NA,NA,CASSTSLTGNGYEQYF,TGTGCCAGTAGTACCAGCCTTACAGGGAATGGGTACGAGCAGTACTTC
TRBJ2-1,TRBV19,NA,TRBD1,CASGDRVKYNEQFF,TGTGCCAGTGGAGACAGGGTCAAGTACAATGAGCAGTTCTTC
TRBJ1-2,TRBV2,once,NA,CASSEALRTVYGYTF,TGTGCCAGCAGTGAAGCGCTTCGGACAGTGTATGGCTACACCTTC
TRBJ1-1,TRBV30,NA,NA,CAWSHGTGFREMNTEAFF,TGTGCCTGGAGTCACGGAACAGGGTTCCGGGAGATGAACACTGAAGCTTTCTTT
TRBJ2-6,TRBV4-1,NA,NA,CASSLGYSGANVLTF,TGCGCCAGCAGCCTAGGATACTCTGGGGCCAACGTCCTGACTTTC
TRBJ2-1,TRBV7-8,few,NA,CASSLRTTYNEQFF,TGTGCCAGCAGCTTAAGGACTACCTACAATGAGCAGTTCTTC
TRBJ2-7,TRBV5-8,NA,NA,CASSRIHPEQYF,TGTGCCAGCAGCCGAATCCACCCCGAGCAGTACTTC
TRBJ2-2,TRBV28,NA,TRBD2,CASSVTSGGNTGELFF,TGTGCCAGCAGCGTCACTAGCGGGGGTAACACCGGGGAGCTGTTTTTT
TRBJ1-1,TRBV28,NA,NA,CATWTLVNTEAFF,TGTGCCACCTGGACTCTCGTGAACACTGAAGCTTTCTTT
TRBJ1-1,TRBV5-1,NA,TRBD1,CASSWTGGTLYTEAFF,TGCGCCAGCAGCTGGACAGGGGGGACTTTATACACTGAAGCTTTCTTT
TRBJ2-1,TRBV6-6,NA,NA,CASSSPGTLNEQFF,TGTGCCAGCAGCTCCCCGGGGACTCTCAATGAGCAGTTCTTC
TRBJ2-3,TRBV19,NA,TRBD2,CASRTSGRAWTDTQYF,TGTGCCAGTAGAACTAGCGGGAGGGCTTGGACAGATACGCAGTATTTT
TRBJ2-1,TRBV6-4,medium-sized,TRBD2,CASSDSNSRTSGYNEQFF,TGTGCCAGCAGTGACTCGAATTCTAGGACTAGCGGATACAATGAGCAGTTCTTC
TRBJ1-1,TRBV6-6,NA,NA,CASSYSDEMNTEAFF,TGTGCCAGCAGTTACTCTGACGAAATGAACACTGAAGCTTTCTTT
TRBJ1-5,TRBV5-5,NA,NA,CASSLGGSDSNQPQHF,TGTGCCAGCAGCTTGGGTGGGTCGGACAGCAATCAGCCCCAGCATTTT
TRBJ2-7,TRBV19,few,NA,CASRGMGEQYF,TGTGCCAGTCGAGGGATGGGTGAGCAGTACTTC
TRBJ1-5,TRBV19,NA,NA,CASSILGRNQPQHF,TGTGCCAGTAGTATTCTGGGGCGCAATCAGCCCCAGCATTTT
TRBJ2-5,TRBV7-2,once,NA,CASSTGHGERETQYF,TGTGCCAGCAGCACGGGACACGGCGAAAGAGAGACCCAGTACTTC
TRBJ1-5,TRBV6-5,NA,NA,CASRAWNQPQHF,TGTGCCAGCCGGGCGTGGAATCAGCCCCAGCATTTT
TRBJ2-5,TRBV6-1,NA,NA,CASSVEAGWETQYF,TGTGCCAGCAGTGTCGAGGCGGGATGGGAGACCCAGTACTTC
TRBJ2-1,TRBV21-1,once,NA,CASIGEQFF,TGTGCCAGCATCGGGGAGCAGTTCTTC
TRBJ2-1,TRBV11-3,NA,NA,CASSLSGDEQFF,TGTGCCAGCAGCTTATCAGGTGATGAGCAGTTCTTC
TRBJ1-2,TRBV28,few,NA,CASTTDKTYGYTF,TGTGCCAGCACGACGGACAAGACCTATGGCTACACCTTC
TRBJ2-7,TRBV10-3,few,NA,CAIMDSKTRTQYF,TGTGCCATCATGGACAGCAAAACACGAACCCAGTACTTC
TRBJ2-3,TRBV7-8,NA,NA,CASSLGVTQYF,TGTGCCAGCAGCCTAGGGGTGACGCAGTATTTT
TRBJ1-1,TRBV6-1,NA,NA,CASGAEAFF,TGTGCCAGCGGAGCTGAAGCTTTCTTT
TRBJ2-3,TRBV6-4,NA,TRBD2,CASSDYASGRDTQYF,TGTGCCAGCAGTGACTATGCTAGCGGGAGAGATACGCAGTATTTT
TRBJ2-1,TRBV11-2,NA,NA,CASSRVMGGQGEQFF,TGTGCCAGCAGTCGAGTAATGGGGGGCCAGGGAGAGCAGTTCTTC
TRBJ2-7,TRBV6-5,NA,TRBD1,CASSYSLVRGLYEQYF,TGTGCCAGCAGTTACTCGCTAGTAAGGGGGCTCTACGAGCAGTACTTC
TRBJ1-6,TRBV9,NA,NA,CASSLAGPTQSSYNSPLHF,TGTGCCAGCAGCCTCGCGGGACCCACCCAGAGCTCCTATAATTCACCCCTCCACTTT
TRBJ1-3,TRBV5-1,NA,NA,CASSLGNSGNTIYF,TGCGCCAGCAGCTTGGGGAACTCTGGAAACACCATATATTTT
TRBJ2-1,TRBV19,NA,NA,CASSPDQSNEQFF,TGTGCCAGTAGTCCGGATCAGTCCAATGAGCAGTTCTTC
TRBJ2-5,TRBV7-2,NA,NA,CASSLVALLYQETQYF,TGTGCCAGCAGCTTAGTGGCGCTACTGTACCAAGAGACCCAGTACTTC
TRBJ1-1,TRBV30,NA,NA,CAWRIAMNTEAFF,TGTGCCTGGAGAATCGCCATGAACACTGAAGCTTTCTTT
TRBJ2-1,TRBV7-3,NA,NA,CASSERARSYNEQFF,TGTGCCAGCAGCGAGAGGGCACGGAGCTACAATGAGCAGTTCTTC
TRBJ1-1,TRBV9,NA,NA,CASSQQTGRYTEAFF,TGTGCCAGCAGCCAGCAGACAGGTCGGTACACTGAAGCTTTCTTT
TRBJ2-7,TRBV7-2,NA,TRBD2,CASSLGGSGTGDEQYF,TGTGCCAGCAGCTTAGGGGGTAGCGGGACCGGGGACGAGCAGTACTTC
TRBJ2-1,TRBV6-5,NA,NA,CACSASGNYNEQFF,NA
TRBJ1-1,TRBV6-5,NA,TRBD1,CASSQRTGEAFF,TGTGCCAGCAGTCAACGGACAGGGGAAGCTTTCTTT
TRBJ2-2,TRBV5-1,once,NA,CASSLPGPNTGELFF,TGCGCCAGCAGCTTACCGGGACCGAACACCGGGGAGCTGTTTTTT
TRBJ2-1,TRBV21-1,NA,NA,CASSKAGGRNEQFF,TGTGCCAGCAGCAAAGCGGGAGGGCGAAATGAGCAGTTCTTC
TRBJ1-5,TRBV10-2,once,NA,CATSEDFYSNQPQHF,TGCGCCACCTCAGAAGACTTTTATAGCAATCAGCCCCAGCATTTT
TRBJ1-2,TRBV6-1,NA,NA,CASTRTALNYGYTF,TGTGCCAGCACCAGGACAGCTCTCAACTATGGCTACACCTTC
TRBJ1-5,TRBV6-5,NA,NA,CASSPDKGNQPQHF,TGTGCCAGCAGCCCGGACAAGGGGAACCAGCCCCAGCATTTT
TRBJ2-6,TRBV7-6,NA,NA,CASSAVLAGSSGANVLTF,TGTGCCAGCAGTGCAGTACTTGCGGGAAGTTCTGGGGCCAACGTCCTGACTTTC
TRBJ2-5,TRBV5-1,NA,NA,CASSPIGAGQETQYF,TGCGCCAGCAGCCCAATTGGTGCGGGACAAGAGACCCAGTACTTC
TRBJ1-1,TRBV7-8,NA,NA,CASSLGLGRDRNTEAFF,TGTGCCAGCAGCTTAGGGCTGGGCAGAGATAGGAACACTGAAGCTTTCTTT
TRBJ2-3,TRBV28,NA,NA,CASRFKYGTDTQYF,TGTGCCAGCAGATTCAAGTACGGTACAGATACGCAGTATTTT
TRBJ2-5,TRBV6-6,NA,NA,CASSYGGRGTETQYF,TGTGCCAGCAGTTATGGCGGCAGAGGGACGGAGACCCAGTACTTC
TRBJ2-3,TRBV5-1,NA,NA,CASSPQGGGRSDTQYF,TGCGCCAGCAGCCCACAGGGGGGAGGGCGTTCAGATACGCAGTATTTT
TRBJ2-5,TRBV5-1,NA,TRBD2,CASSLVSGVSGETQYF,TGCGCCAGCAGCTTGGTTAGCGGGGTGTCAGGGGAGACCCAGTACTTC
TRBJ1-1,TRBV5-6,NA,NA,CASSLYGAEAFF,TGTGCCAGCAGCTTGTACGGGGCTGAAGCTTTCTTT
TRBJ2-2,TRBV5-1,once,TRBD1,CASSLLGQGVTGELFF,TGCGCCAGCAGCTTGTTGGGACAGGGTGTTACCGGGGAGCTGTTTTTT
TRBJ2-1,TRBV2,NA,NA,CASRAYNEQFF,TGTGCCAGCAGAGCCTACAATGAGCAGTTCTTC
TRBJ1-1,TRBV29-1,many,NA,CSAKNTEAFF,TGCAGCGCGAAGAACACTGAAGCTTTCTTT